This is a list of T cell receptor beta chains from one sample in a study of blood T cell repertoires in COVID-19. Assay: immunoSEQ multiplex PCR; the TCRdb copy retains only in-frame clones and omits some. The table includes about 84,000 clones, over 90% detected once. Material for sequencing was peripheral blood. The receptor set was obtained from a human donor with active COVID-19. The donor label of this sample is uncertain. Both conserved end residues are part of each CDR3. D genes are given only for firm matches. Expanded clones get a size class; other rows say once, few or many, or leave the size out.

D	J	V	size	CDR3	DNA
.	TRBJ2-1	TRBV10-3	.	CAISVLESSYNEQFF	TGTGCCATCAGTGTCCTGGAGAGCTCCTACAATGAGCAGTTCTTC
.	TRBJ2-7	TRBV7-2	.	CASSLVNGYEQYF	TGTGCCAGCAGCTTAGTGAACGGCTACGAGCAGTACTTC
.	TRBJ2-3	TRBV5-1	.	CASSKRQGGTDTQYF	TGCGCCAGCAGTAAAAGGCAGGGCGGCACAGATACGCAGTATTTT
TRBD1	TRBJ1-5	TRBV7-9	.	CASSSPGTGNQPQHF	TGTGCCAGCAGCTCGCCCGGGACAGGCAATCAGCCCCAGCATTTT
TRBD1	TRBJ1-2	TRBV25-1	.	CASSETGDYGYTF	TGTGCCAGCAGTGAAACAGGGGATTATGGCTACACCTTC
TRBD2	TRBJ2-7	TRBV4-3	.	CASSQEPSGSSYEQYF	TGCGCCAGCAGCCAAGAGCCTAGCGGGAGCTCCTACGAGCAGTACTTC
.	TRBJ2-1	TRBV5-1	.	CASSGGLGTIKNEQFF	TGCGCCAGCAGTGGGGGCCTCGGGACCATAAAAAATGAGCAGTTCTTC
.	TRBJ1-3	TRBV28	.	CASSSPRWQGNSGNTIYF	TGTGCCAGCAGTTCCCCTAGGTGGCAGGGCAACTCTGGAAACACCATATATTTT
.	TRBJ1-1	TRBV18	.	CASSPDRSSEAFF	TGTGCCAGCTCACCTGACAGATCCTCTGAAGCTTTCTTT
.	TRBJ2-7	TRBV6-6	.	CASSRLVYEQYF	TGTGCCAGCAGCCGACTAGTCTACGAGCAGTACTTC
TRBD2	TRBJ2-3	TRBV6-5	.	CASSYSSGGGTDTQYF	TGTGCCAGCAGTTACTCAAGCGGGGGAGGGACAGATACGCAGTATTTT
.	TRBJ2-6	TRBV7-2	.	CASSPTGVLLSGANVLTF	TGTGCCAGCAGCCCGACAGGTGTGCTTCTATCTGGGGCCAACGTCCTGACTTTC
.	TRBJ2-3	TRBV5-1	once	CASGLGPTDTQYF	TGCGCCAGCGGACTTGGGCCCACAGATACGCAGTATTTT
TRBD2	TRBJ2-3	TRBV7-9	.	CASRAVSGSGSDTQYF	TGTGCCAGCAGAGCAGTGAGCGGGAGTGGCTCAGATACGCAGTATTTT
TRBD1	TRBJ1-1	TRBV7-9	.	CASSSGTGGTEAFF	TGTGCCAGCAGCTCCGGGACAGGGGGCACTGAAGCTTTCTTT
TRBD1	TRBJ2-3	TRBV12-5	once	CASGLGQAADTQYF	TGTGCTAGTGGTTTAGGACAGGCAGCGGATACGCAGTATTTT
TRBD1	TRBJ1-2	TRBV19	once	CASSIRTGANYGYTF	TGTGCCAGTAGTATACGGACAGGGGCTAACTATGGCTACACCTTC
TRBD2	TRBJ2-7	TRBV18	once	CASSPPGGTYEQYF	TGTGCCAGCTCACCACCCGGGGGGACCTACGAGCAGTACTTC
TRBD2	TRBJ2-7	TRBV6-5	.	CASRPLLAGPYEQYF	TGTGCCAGCCGACCCCTACTAGCGGGACCCTACGAGCAGTACTTC
TRBD2	TRBJ2-7	TRBV4-1	.	CASSQVQSGRYEQYF	TGCGCCAGCAGCCAAGTTCAAAGCGGGAGGTACGAGCAGTACTTC
TRBD1	TRBJ1-1	TRBV4-1	.	CASSLPGGVTEAFF	TGCGCCAGCAGCCTACCAGGGGGCGTAACTGAAGCTTTCTTT
.	TRBJ1-1	TRBV3-1/TRBV3-2	once	CASSPGKNTEAFF	TGTGCCAGCAGCCCGGGGAAGAACACTGAAGCTTTCTTT
TRBD2	TRBJ2-1	TRBV9	.	CASSVGASGDNEQFF	TGTGCCAGCAGCGTAGGGGCTAGCGGGGACAATGAGCAGTTCTTC
.	TRBJ2-3	TRBV18	.	CASSPVMDTQYF	TGTGCCAGCTCACCAGTAATGGATACGCAGTATTTT
TRBD2	TRBJ2-7	TRBV28	.	CASILGGGLAGAPYEQYF	TGTGCCAGCATCCTTGGCGGGGGACTAGCGGGAGCCCCCTACGAGCAGTACTTC
TRBD1	TRBJ1-1	TRBV19	.	CASKRTGNTEAFF	TGTGCCAGTAAGCGGACAGGGAACACTGAAGCTTTCTTT
.	TRBJ2-1	TRBV9	.	CASSLATPEYNEQFF	TGTGCCAGCAGCCTAGCCACCCCGGAGTACAATGAGCAGTTCTTC
TRBD1	TRBJ2-7	TRBV11-2	.	CASSYTGDEQYF	TGTGCCAGCAGTTATACAGGGGACGAGCAGTACTTC
.	TRBJ1-1	TRBV28	.	CASSFTWPEAFF	TGTGCCAGCAGTTTCACATGGCCTGAAGCTTTCTTT
TRBD2	TRBJ2-3	TRBV3-1/TRBV3-2	.	CASTSWTSGGAADTQYF	TGTGCCAGCACTTCCTGGACTAGCGGGGGGGCGGCAGATACGCAGTATTTT
TRBD2	TRBJ2-2	TRBV4-3	.	CASSQRPMWGGNTGELFF	TGCGCCAGCAGCCAACGTCCGATGTGGGGGGGGAACACCGGGGAGCTGTTTTTT
TRBD2	TRBJ2-7	TRBV27	.	CASSLSTGDGGVEQYF	TGTGCCAGCAGTTTATCGACTGGGGACGGGGGGGTCGAGCAGTACTTC
TRBD1	TRBJ2-7	TRBV25-1	.	CASSELSGTGASEQYF	TGTGCCAGCAGTGAACTATCCGGGACAGGGGCCTCCGAGCAGTACTTC
TRBD2	TRBJ2-1	TRBV6-1	.	CASSEAGGYNEQFF	TGTGCCAGCAGTGAGGCGGGGGGGTACAATGAGCAGTTCTTC
.	TRBJ2-3	TRBV5-1	.	CASSLSLPDTQYF	TGCGCCAGCAGCTTGTCCCTCCCAGATACGCAGTATTTT
.	TRBJ1-4	TRBV3-1/TRBV3-2	.	CASSSPIQGEVEKLFF	TGTGCCAGCAGCTCCCCCATACAGGGTGAGGTCGAAAAACTGTTTTTT
TRBD2	TRBJ2-5	TRBV4-1	.	CASSQASSRGGETQYF	TGCGCCAGCAGCCAAGCGAGTTCCCGCGGGGGGGAGACCCAGTACTTC
TRBD2	TRBJ2-1	TRBV10-3	.	CAISASGRAGGDEQFF	TGTGCCATCAGTGCTAGCGGGAGGGCCGGGGGCGATGAGCAGTTCTTC
.	TRBJ1-1	TRBV10-3	once	CAISDSGPEAFF	TGTGCCATCAGTGACAGCGGTCCCGAAGCTTTCTTT
.	TRBJ1-1	TRBV29-1	.	CSVASPGGVTEAFF	TGCAGCGTCGCCAGTCCAGGAGGGGTCACTGAAGCTTTCTTT
TRBD1	TRBJ2-1	TRBV19	.	CATTRDRVGLIDEQFF	TGTGCCACCACCCGGGACAGGGTCGGTCTTATCGATGAGCAGTTCTTC
.	TRBJ1-1	TRBV5-5	.	CASSWTDGRTEAFF	TGTGCCAGCAGCTGGACAGATGGTAGGACTGAAGCTTTCTTT
.	TRBJ1-2	TRBV28	.	CASPGKGWREGGYTF	TGTGCCAGCCCCGGGAAAGGGTGGAGGGAGGGCGGCTACACCTTC
TRBD2	TRBJ2-3	TRBV14	once	CASSPWTSGADTQYF	TGTGCCAGCAGCCCCTGGACTAGCGGGGCAGATACGCAGTATTTT